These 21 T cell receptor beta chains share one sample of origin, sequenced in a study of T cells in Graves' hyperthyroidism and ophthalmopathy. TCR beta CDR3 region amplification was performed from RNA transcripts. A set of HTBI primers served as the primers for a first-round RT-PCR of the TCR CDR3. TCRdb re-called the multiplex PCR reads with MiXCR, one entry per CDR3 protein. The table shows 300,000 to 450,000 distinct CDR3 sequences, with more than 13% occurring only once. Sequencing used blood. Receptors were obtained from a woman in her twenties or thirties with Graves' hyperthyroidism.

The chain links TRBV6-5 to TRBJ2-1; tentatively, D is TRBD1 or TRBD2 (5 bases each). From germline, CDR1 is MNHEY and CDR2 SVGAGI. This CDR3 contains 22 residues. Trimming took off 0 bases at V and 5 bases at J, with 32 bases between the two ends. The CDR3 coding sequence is TGTGCCAGCAGTTACTCTCTCCCGCTAGTCGGCTCGAAGGGGCGGGCGGACAATGAGCAGTTCTTC. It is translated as CASSYSLPLVGSKGRADNEQFF.

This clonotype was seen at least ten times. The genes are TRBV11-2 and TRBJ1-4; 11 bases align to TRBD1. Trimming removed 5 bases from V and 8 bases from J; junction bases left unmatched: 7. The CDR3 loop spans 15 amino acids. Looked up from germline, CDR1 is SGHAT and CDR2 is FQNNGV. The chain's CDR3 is CASSPQDRGREKLFF. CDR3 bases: TGTGCCAGCAGCCCCCAGGACAGGGGGCGGGAAAAACTGTTTTTT.

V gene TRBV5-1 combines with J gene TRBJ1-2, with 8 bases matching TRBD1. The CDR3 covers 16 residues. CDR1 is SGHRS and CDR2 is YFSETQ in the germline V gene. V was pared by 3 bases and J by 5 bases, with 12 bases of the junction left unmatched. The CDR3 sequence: CASSSGTGQATYGYTF. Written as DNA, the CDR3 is TGCGCCAGCAGCTCCGGGACAGGACAAGCCACTTATGGCTACACCTTC.

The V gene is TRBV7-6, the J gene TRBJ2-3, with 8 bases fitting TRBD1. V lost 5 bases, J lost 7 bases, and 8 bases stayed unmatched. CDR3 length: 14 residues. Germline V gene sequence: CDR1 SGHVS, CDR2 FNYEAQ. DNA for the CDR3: TGTGCCAGCAGCCAGGACAGGGTTCGGAATACGCAGTATTTT. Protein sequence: CASSQDRVRNTQYF.

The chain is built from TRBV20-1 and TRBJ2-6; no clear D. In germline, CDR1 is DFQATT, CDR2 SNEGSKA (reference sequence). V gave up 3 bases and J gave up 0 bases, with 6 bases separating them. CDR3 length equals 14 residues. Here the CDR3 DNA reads TGCAGTGCTAGGATACACTCTGGGGCCAACGTCCTGACTTTC. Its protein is CSARIHSGANVLTF.

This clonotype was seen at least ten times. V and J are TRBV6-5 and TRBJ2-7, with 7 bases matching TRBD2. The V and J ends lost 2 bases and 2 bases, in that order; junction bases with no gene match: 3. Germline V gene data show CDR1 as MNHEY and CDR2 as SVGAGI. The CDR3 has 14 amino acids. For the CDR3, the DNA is TGTGCCAGCAGTTACCAGCGGGGTGCCTACGAGCAGTACTTC. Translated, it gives CASSYQRGAYEQYF.

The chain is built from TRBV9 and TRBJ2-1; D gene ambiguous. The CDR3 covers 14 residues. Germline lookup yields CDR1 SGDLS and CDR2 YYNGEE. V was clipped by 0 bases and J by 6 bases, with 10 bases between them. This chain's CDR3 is CASSVVGDGNEQFF. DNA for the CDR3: TGTGCCAGCAGCGTAGTAGGAGATGGCAATGAGCAGTTCTTC.

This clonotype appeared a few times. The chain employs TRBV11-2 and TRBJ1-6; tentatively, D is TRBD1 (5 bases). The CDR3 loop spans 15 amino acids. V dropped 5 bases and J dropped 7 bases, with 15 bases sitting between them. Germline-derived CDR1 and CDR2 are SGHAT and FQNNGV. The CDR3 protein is CASSTSHGGNSPLHF. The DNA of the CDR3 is TGTGCCAGCAGCACATCTCATGGGGGAAATTCACCCCTCCACTTT.

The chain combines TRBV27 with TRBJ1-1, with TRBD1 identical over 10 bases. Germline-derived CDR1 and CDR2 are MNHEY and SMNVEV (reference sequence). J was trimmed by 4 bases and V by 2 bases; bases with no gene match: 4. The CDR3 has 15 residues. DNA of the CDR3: TGTGCCAGCAGTTTAAGGACAGGGGGTAGCACTGAAGCTTTCTTT. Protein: CASSLRTGGSTEAFF.

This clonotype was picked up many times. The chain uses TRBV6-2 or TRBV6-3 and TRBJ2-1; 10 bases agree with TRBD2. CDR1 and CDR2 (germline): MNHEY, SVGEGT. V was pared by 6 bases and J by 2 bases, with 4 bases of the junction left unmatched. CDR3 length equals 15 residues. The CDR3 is CASRRLAGTYNEQFF. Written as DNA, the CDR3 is TGTGCCAGCAGGCGACTAGCGGGCACCTACAATGAGCAGTTCTTC.

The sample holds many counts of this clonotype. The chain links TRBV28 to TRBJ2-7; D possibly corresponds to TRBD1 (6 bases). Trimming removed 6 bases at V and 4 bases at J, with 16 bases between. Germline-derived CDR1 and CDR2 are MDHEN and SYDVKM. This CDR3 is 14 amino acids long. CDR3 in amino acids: CASRARDNRYEQYF. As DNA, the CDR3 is TGTGCCAGCAGGGCCCGGGACAACCGTTACGAGCAGTACTTC.

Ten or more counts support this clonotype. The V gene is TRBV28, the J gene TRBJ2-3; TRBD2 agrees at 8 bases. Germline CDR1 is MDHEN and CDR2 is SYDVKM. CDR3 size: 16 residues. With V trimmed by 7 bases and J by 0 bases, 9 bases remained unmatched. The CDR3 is CASTLLLAASTDTQYF. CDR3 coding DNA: TGTGCCAGCACCCTCCTACTAGCGGCAAGCACAGATACGCAGTATTTT.

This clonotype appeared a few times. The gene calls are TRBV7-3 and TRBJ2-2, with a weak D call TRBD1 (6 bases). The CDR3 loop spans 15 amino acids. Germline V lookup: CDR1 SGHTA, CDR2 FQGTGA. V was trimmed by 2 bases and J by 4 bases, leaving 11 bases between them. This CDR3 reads CASSLQARGTGELFF. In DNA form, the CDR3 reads TGTGCCAGCAGCTTACAGGCCAGGGGCACCGGGGAGCTGTTTTTT. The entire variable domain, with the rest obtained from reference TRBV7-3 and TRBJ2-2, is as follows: GAGVSQTPSNKVTEKGKYVELRCDPISGHTALYWYRQSLGQGPEFLIYFQGTGAADDSGLPNDRFFAVRPEGSVSTLKIQRTERGDSAVYLCASSLQARGTGELFFGEGSRLTVL.

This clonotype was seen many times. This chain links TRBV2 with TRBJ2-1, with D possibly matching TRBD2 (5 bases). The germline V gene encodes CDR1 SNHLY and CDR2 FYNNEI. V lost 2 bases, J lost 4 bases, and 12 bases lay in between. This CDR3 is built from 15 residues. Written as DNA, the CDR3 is TGTGCCAGCAGTGAACGAGAGGGCCCATACAATGAGCAGTTCTTC. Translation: CASSEREGPYNEQFF.

CDR3 DNA: TGTGCCAGTAGTGGACGGGGTGCTAACTATGGCTACACCTTC. This codes for CASSGRGANYGYTF. The chain has TRBV19 and TRBJ1-2; D is unclear. The V and J ends lost 5 bases and 0 bases respectively, with 10 bases between them. Germline CDR1 is LNHDA and CDR2 is SQIVND (reference sequence). The CDR3 sequence is 14 residues long.

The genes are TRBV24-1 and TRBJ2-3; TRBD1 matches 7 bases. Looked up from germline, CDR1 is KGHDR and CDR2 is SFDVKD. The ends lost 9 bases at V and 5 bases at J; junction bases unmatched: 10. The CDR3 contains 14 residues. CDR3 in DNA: TGTGCCACCGCGTTAAACGGGACAGAAGATACGCAGTATTTT. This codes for CATALNGTEDTQYF.

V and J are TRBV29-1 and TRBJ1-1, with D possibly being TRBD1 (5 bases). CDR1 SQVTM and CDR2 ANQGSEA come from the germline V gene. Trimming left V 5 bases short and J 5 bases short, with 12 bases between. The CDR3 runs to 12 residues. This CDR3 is CSVWGGRTEAFF. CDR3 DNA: TGCAGCGTTTGGGGGGGTAGGACTGAAGCTTTCTTT.

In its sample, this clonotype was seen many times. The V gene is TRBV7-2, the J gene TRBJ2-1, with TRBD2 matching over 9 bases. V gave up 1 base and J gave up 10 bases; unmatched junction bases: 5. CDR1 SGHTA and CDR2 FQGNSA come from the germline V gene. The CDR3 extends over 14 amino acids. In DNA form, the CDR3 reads TGTGCCAGCAGCTTAGTCTTGCGGGAGGGAGAGCAGTTCTTC. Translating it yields CASSLVLREGEQFF.

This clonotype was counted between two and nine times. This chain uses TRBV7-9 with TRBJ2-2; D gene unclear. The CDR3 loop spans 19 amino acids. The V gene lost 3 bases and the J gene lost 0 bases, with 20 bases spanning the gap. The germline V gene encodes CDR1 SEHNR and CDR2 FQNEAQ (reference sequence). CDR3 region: CASSFTPGRLLANTGELFF. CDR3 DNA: TGTGCCAGCAGCTTCACCCCCGGAAGGCTACTCGCGAACACCGGGGAGCTGTTTTTT.

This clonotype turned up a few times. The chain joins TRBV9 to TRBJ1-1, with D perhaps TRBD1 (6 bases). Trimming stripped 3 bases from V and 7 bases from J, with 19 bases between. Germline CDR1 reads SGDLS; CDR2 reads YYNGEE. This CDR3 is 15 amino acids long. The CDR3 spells CASSAGQRGTVEAFF. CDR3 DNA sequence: TGTGCCAGCAGCGCCGGACAGAGGGGAACAGTTGAAGCTTTCTTT.

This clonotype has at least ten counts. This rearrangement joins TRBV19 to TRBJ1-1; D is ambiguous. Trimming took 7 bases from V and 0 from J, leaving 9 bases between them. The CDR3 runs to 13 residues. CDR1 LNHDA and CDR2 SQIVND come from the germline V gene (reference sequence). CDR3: CASTAHLNTEAFF. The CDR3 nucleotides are TGTGCCAGTACCGCACATTTGAACACTGAAGCTTTCTTT.